This T cell receptor beta chain was recovered during a study of regulatory T cells in long-lasting Graves disease. Study-wide points: The TCR repertoire of persistent Graves' patients was less diverse than that of newly diagnosed ones.

For this clonotype: What it binds is not known.

Sequencing libraries for TCR beta were prepared with iRepertoire HTBI primers and Arm-PCR of CDR3 regions. TCRdb reanalysed the multiplex PCR reads using MiXCR and keeps one entry per CDR3 protein. The data hold roughly 350,000 distinct CDR3 sequences, with 15% to 20% observed a single time. Time point noted: newly diagnosed GD, antithyroid drugs for less than 3 months. The TCR library used RNA extracted from PBMCs. These same records also appear under a second study, on T cells in Graves' hyperthyroidism and ophthalmopathy. According to that study: The TCR CDR3 first-round RT-PCR relied on the HTBI primer set. Among clonotypes expanded in thyroid above 0.001, most were also found in blood.

This receptor was obtained from a man aged 40-49 years with Graves disease. Material: peripheral blood mononuclear cells (PBMCs), obtained at new diagnosis, from a patient treated with antithyroid drugs.

The CDR3 DNA follows: TGTGCCAGCCAACCGGATGGACAGCTTGGAAACACCATATATTTT. It yields the protein CASQPDGQLGNTIYF. The rearrangement uses TRBV6-1 and TRBJ1-3, with a possible D match to TRBD1 (6 bases). The CDR3 is made up of 15 amino acids. Trimming stripped 8 bases from V and 3 bases from J, with 17 bases between. Germline assignment: CDR1 MNHNS and CDR2 SASEGT.